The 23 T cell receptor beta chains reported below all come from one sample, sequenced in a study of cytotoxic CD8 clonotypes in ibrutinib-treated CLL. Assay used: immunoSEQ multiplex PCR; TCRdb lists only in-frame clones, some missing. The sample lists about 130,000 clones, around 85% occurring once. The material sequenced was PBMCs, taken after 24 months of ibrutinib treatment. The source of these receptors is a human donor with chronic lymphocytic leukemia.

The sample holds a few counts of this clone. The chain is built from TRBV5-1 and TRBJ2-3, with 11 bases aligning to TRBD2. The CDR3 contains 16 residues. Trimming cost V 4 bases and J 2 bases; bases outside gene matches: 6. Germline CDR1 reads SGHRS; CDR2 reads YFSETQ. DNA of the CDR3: TGCGCCAGCAGCATCGGGACTAGCGGAAACACAGATACGCAGTATTTT. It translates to CASSIGTSGNTDTQYF.

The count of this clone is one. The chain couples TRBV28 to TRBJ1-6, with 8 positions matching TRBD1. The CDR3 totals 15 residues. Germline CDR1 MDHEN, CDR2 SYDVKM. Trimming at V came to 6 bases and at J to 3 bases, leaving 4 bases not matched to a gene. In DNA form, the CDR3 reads TGTGCCAGCAGACCGACAGGGGTCTATAATTCACCCCTCCACTTT. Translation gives CASRPTGVYNSPLHF.

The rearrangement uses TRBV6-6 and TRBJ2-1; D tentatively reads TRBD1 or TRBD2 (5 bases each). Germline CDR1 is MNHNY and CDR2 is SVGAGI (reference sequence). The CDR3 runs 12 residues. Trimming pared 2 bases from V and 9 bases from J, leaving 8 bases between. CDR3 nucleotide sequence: TGTGCCAGCAGTTACGGGGGATTTGAGCAGTTCTTC. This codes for CASSYGGFEQFF.

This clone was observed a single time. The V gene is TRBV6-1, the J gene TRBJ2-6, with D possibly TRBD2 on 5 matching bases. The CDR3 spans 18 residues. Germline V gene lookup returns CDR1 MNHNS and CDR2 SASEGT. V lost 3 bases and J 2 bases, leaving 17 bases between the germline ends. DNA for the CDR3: TGTGCCAGCAGTGACAGAGTACGGGGAGAAGCTGGGGCCAACGTCCTGACTTTC. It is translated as CASSDRVRGEAGANVLTF.

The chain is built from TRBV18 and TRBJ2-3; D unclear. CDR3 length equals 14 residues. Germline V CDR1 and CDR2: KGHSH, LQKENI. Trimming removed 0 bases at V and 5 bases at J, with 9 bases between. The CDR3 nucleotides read TGTGCCAGCTCACCACCGGGGTGGAGAGATACGCAGTATTTT. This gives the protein CASSPPGWRDTQYF. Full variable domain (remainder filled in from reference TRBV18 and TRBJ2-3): NAGVMQNPRHLVRRRGQEARLRCSPMKGHSHVYWYRQLPEEGLKFMVYLQKENIIDESGMPKERFSAEFPKEGPSILRIQQVVRGDSAAYFCASSPPGWRDTQYFGPGTRLTVL.

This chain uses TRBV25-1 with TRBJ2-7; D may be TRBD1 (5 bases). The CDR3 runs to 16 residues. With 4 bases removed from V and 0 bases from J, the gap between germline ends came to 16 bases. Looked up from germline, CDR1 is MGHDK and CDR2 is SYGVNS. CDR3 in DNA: TGTGCCAGCAGTGGGTGGGTTTGGGGCTACTCCTACGAGCAGTACTTC. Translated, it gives CASSGWVWGYSYEQYF.

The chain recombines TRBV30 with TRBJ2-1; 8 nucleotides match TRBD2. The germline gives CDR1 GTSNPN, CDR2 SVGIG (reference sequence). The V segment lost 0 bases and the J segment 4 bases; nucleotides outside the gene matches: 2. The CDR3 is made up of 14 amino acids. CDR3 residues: CAWSVQRGYNEQFF. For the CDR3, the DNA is TGTGCCTGGAGTGTACAGCGGGGGTACAATGAGCAGTTCTTC. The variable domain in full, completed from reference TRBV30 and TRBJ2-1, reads SQTIHQWPATLVQPVGSPLSLECTVEGTSNPNLYWYRQAAGRGLQLLFYSVGIGQISSEVPQNLSASRPQDRQFILSSKKLLLSDSGFYLCAWSVQRGYNEQFFGPGTRLTVL.

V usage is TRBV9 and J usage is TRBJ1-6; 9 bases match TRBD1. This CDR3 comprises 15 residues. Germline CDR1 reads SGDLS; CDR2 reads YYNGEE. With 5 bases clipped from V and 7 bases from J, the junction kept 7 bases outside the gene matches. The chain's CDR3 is CASRADGTGNSPLHF. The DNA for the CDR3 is TGTGCCAGCAGAGCGGATGGGACAGGGAATTCACCCCTCCACTTT.

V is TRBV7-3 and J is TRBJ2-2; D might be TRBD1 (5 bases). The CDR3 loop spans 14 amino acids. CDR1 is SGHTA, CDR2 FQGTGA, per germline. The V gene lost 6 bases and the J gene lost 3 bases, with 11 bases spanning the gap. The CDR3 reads CASRSRAYTGELFF. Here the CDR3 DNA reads TGTGCCAGCAGGAGCAGGGCGTACACCGGGGAGCTGTTTTTT.

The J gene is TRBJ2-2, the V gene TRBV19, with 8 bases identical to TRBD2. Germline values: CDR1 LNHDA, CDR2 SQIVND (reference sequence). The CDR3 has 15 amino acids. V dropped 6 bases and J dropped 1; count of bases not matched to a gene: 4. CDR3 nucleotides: TGTGCCAGTAGGCGGGGGGCCATGAACACCGGGGAGCTGTTTTTT. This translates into CASRRGAMNTGELFF.

The CDR3 is CASSQLAGGSRYEQYF. CDR3 in DNA: TGCGCCAGCAGCCAATTAGCGGGGGGCTCTCGCTACGAGCAGTACTTC. This sequence joins TRBV4-1 and TRBJ2-7; 10 nucleotides agree with TRBD2. From germline, CDR1 is MGHRA and CDR2 YSYEKL. CDR3 length equals 16 residues. The J segment lost 3 bases and the V segment lost 2 bases, leaving 7 bases of the junction unmatched.

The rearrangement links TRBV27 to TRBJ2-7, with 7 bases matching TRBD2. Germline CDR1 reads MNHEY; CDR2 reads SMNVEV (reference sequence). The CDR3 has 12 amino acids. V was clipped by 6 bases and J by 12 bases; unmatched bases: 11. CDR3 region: CASRTQSGGPYF. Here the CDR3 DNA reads TGTGCCAGCAGGACTCAGTCGGGGGGTCCGTACTTC.

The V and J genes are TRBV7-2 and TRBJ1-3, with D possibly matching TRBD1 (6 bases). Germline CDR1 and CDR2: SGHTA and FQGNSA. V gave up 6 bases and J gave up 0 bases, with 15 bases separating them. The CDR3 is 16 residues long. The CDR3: CASSLLGTNSGNTIYF. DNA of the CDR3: TGTGCCAGCAGTCTACTCGGGACAAACTCTGGAAACACCATATATTTT.

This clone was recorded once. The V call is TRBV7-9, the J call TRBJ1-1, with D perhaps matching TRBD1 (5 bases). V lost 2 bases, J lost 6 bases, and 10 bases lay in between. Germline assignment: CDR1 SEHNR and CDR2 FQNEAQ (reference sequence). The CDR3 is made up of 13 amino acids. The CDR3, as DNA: TGTGCCAGCAGCTTACGACAGCTGGCTGAAGCTTTCTTT. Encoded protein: CASSLRQLAEAFF.

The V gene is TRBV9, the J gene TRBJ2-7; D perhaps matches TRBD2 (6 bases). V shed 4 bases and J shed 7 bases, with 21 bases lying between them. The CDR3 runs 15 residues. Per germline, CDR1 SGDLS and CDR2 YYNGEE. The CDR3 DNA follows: TGTGCCAGCAGCTACACTTCGGGGCGGGGTGGAGAGCAGTACTTC. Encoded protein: CASSYTSGRGGEQYF.

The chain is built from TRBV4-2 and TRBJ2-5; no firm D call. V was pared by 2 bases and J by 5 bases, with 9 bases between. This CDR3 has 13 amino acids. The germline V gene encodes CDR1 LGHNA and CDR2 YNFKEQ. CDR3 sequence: CASSQRVPETQYF. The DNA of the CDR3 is TGTGCCAGCAGCCAAAGGGTCCCTGAGACCCAGTACTTC.

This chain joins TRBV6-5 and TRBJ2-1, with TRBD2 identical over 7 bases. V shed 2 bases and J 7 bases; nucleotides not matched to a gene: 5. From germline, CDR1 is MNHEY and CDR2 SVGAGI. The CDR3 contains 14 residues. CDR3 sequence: CASSYGGSVNEQFF. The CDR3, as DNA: TGTGCCAGCAGTTACGGCGGGAGTGTAAATGAGCAGTTCTTC.

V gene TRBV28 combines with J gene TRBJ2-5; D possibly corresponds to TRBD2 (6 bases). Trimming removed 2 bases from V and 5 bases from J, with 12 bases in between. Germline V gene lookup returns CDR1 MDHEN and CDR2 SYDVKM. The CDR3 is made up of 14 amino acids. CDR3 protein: CASSLGGARETQYF. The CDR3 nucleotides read TGTGCCAGCAGTTTAGGAGGGGCGAGGGAGACCCAGTACTTC.

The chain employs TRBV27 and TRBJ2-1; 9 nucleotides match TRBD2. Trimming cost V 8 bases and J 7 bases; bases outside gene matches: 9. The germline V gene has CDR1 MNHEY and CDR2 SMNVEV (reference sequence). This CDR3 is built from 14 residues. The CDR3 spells CASRRASGINEQFF. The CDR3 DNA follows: TGTGCCAGCCGCCGGGCTAGCGGGATTAATGAGCAGTTCTTC.

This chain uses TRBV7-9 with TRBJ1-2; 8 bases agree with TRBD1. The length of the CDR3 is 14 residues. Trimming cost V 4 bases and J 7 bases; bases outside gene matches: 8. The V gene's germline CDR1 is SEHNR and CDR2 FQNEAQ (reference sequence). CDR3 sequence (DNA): TGTGCCAGCAGCTCGACAGGGGCCACGGGTGGCTACACCTTC. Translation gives CASSSTGATGGYTF.

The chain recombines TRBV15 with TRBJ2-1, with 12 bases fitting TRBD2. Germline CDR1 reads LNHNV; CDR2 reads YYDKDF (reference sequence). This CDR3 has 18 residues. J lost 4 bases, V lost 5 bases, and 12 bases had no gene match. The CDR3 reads CATSGGLAGGSIYNEQFF. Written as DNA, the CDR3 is TGTGCCACCAGCGGGGGACTAGCGGGTGGTTCCATTTACAATGAGCAGTTCTTC.

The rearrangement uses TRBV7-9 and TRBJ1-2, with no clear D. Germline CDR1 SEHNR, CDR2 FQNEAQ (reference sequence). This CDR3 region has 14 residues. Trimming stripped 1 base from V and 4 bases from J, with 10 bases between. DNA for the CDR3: TGTGCCAGCAGCTTAGAAGCTGCGCCCTATGGCTACACCTTC. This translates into CASSLEAAPYGYTF.

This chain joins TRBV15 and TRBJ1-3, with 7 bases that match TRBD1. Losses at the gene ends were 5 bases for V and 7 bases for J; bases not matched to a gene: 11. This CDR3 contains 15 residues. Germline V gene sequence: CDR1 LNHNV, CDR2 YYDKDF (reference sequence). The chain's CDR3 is CATSPRPGGRNTIYF. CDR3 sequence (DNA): TGTGCCACCAGCCCCAGGCCAGGGGGACGGAACACCATATATTTT.